Sequencing of this T cell receptor beta chain was carried out in a study of response to subunit inactivated influenza vaccine. TCRdb ran MiXCR on the RT-PCR reads and lists one entry per CDR3 protein. This sample has hundreds of thousands of distinct CDR3 sequences, with about 11% found just once. Trimming removed 2 bases from V and 3 bases from J; junction bases left unmatched: 11. Germline CDR1 reads SGHVS; CDR2 reads FQNEAQ. This CDR3 is built from 17 residues. In this sample, this clonotype turned up many times. This sample was also put to use in a study of T cells expressing NK-cell markers. According to that study: Beta-chain TCR cDNA was generated via 5'RACE template switching with UMIs. Source material for TCR beta repertoires consisted of sorted CD3+CD56+NKG2C+, CD3+CD56+NKG2C- and CD3+CD56-NKG2C+ T cells. Dominant NKG2C+ clonotype frequencies of about 1.0-8% of CD8+ T cells were measured in six or seven donors. Certain NKG2C+ T cell clones were expanded, and their HCMV specificity remained unclear.

The chain recombines TRBV7-8 with TRBJ2-5; 8 positions match TRBD2. The sequencing here drew on PBMCs from blood, taken on the day of vaccination. This receptor was taken from a man in his fifties or sixties who received an inactivated influenza vaccine. CDR3 sequence reads: CASSLSGVTSGKETQYF. CDR3 DNA sequence: TGTGCCAGCAGCTTATCGGGGGTTACTAGCGGTAAAGAGACCCAGTACTTC.